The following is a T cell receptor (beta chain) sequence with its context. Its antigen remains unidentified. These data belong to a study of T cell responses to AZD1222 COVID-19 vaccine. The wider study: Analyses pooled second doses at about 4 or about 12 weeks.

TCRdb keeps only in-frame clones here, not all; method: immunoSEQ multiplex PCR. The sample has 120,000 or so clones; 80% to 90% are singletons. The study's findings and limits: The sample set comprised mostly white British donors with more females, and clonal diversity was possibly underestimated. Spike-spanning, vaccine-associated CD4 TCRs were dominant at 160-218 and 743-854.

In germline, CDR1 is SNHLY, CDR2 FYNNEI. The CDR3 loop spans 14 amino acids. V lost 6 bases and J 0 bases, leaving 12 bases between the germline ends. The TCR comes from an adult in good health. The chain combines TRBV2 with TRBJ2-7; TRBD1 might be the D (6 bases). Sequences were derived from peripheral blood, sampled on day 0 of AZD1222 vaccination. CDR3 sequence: CASSRDTNSYEQYF. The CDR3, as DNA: TGTGCCAGCAGCCGGGACACTAACTCCTACGAGCAGTACTTC.